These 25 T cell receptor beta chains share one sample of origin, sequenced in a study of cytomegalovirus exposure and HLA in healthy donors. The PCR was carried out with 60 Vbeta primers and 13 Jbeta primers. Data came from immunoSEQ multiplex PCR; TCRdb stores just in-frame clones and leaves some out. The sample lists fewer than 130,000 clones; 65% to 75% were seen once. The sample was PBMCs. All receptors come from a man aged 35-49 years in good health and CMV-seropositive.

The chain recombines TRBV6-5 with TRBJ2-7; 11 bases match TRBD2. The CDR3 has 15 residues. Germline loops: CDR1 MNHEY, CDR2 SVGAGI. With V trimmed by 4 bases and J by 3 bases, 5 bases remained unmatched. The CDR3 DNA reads TGTGCCAGCAGTTTTCTGACTAGCGGGGTCTACGAGCAGTACGTC. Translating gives CASSFLTSGVYEQYV.

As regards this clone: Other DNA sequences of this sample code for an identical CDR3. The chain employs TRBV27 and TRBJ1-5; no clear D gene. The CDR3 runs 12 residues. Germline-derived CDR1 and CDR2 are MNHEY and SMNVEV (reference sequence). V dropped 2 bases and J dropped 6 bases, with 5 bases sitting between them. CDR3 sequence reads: CASSLGGQPQHF. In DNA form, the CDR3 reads TGTGCCAGCAGTTTAGGAGGTCAGCCCCAGCATTTT.

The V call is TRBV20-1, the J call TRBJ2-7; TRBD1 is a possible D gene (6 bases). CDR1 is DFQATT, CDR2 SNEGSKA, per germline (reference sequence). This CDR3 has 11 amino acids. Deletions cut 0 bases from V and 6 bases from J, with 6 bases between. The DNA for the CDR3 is TGCAGTGCTAGAGAGGACAGCGAGCAGTACTTC. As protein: CSAREDSEQYF.

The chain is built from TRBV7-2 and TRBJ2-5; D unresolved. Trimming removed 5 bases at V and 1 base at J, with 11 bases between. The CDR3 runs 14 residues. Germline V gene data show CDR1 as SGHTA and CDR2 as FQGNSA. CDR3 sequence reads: CASSLTRVQETQYF. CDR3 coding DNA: TGTGCCAGCAGCCTCACTCGCGTCCAAGAGACCCAGTACTTC.

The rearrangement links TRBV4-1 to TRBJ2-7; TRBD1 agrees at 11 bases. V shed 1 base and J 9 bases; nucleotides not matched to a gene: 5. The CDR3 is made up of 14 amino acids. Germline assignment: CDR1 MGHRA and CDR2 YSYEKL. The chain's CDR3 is CASSQGTGGSGQYF. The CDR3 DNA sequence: TGCGCCAGCAGCCAAGGGACAGGGGGCTCGGGGCAGTACTTC.

The CDR3 loop reads CASRYRGQDEKLFF. CDR3 sequence (DNA): TGTGCCAGCAGGTACAGGGGGCAGGATGAAAAACTGTTTTTT. The chain links TRBV5-8 to TRBJ1-4; 9 bases match TRBD1. The CDR3 spans 14 residues. CDR1 SGHTS and CDR2 YDEGEE come from the germline V gene. Germline trimming cut 5 bases from V and 6 bases from J; bases unmatched to any gene: 5.

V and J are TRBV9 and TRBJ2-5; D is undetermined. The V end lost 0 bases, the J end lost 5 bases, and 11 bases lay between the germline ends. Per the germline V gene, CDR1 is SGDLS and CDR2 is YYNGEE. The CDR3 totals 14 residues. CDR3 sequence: CASSVDDLWETQYF. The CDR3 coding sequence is TGTGCCAGCAGCGTAGATGACTTATGGGAGACCCAGTACTTC.

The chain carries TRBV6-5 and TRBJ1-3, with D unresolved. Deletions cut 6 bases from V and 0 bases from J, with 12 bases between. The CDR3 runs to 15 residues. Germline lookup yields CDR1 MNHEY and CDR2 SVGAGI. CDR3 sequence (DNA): TGTGCCAGCAGGCCGACATCGAGCTCTGGAAACACCATATATTTT. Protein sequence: CASRPTSSSGNTIYF.

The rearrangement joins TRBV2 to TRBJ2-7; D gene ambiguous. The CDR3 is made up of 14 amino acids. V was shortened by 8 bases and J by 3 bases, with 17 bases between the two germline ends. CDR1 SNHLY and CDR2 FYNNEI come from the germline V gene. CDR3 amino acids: CASDAAQPHYEQYV. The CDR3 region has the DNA TGTGCCAGCGATGCGGCTCAGCCCCACTACGAGCAGTACGTC.

DNA of the CDR3: TGTGCCAGCAGCGTGGTAACAGGGGTAGAAGCTTTCTTT. Amino acids: CASSVVTGVEAFF. V usage is TRBV9 and J usage is TRBJ1-1; 7 bases line up with TRBD1. With 2 bases clipped from V and 8 bases from J, the junction kept 6 bases outside the gene matches. CDR1 and CDR2 from the germline V gene are SGDLS and YYNGEE. CDR3 length: 13 amino acids.

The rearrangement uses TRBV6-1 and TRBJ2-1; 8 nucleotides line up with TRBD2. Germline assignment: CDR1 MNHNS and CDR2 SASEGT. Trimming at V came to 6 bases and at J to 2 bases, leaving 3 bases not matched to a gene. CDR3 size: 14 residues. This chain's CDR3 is CASRLADPYNEQFF. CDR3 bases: TGTGCCAGCAGACTAGCGGACCCCTACAATGAGCAGTTCTTC.

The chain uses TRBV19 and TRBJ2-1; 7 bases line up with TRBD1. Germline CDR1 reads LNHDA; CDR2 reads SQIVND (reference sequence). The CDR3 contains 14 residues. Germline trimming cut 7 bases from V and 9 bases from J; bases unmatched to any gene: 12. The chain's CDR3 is CASTKNLDRAEQFF. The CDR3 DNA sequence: TGTGCCAGTACCAAAAATCTTGACAGGGCTGAGCAGTTCTTC.

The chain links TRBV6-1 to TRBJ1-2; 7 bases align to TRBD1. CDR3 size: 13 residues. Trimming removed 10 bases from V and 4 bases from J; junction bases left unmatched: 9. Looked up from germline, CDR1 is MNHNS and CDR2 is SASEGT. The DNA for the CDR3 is TGTGCCACCCCAGGGGGATCGGTCTATGGCTACACCTTC. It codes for CATPGGSVYGYTF.

CDR3 in DNA: TGTGCCAGTAGCGGACAACGGAACACTGAAGCTTTCTTT. Amino acid sequence: CASSGQRNTEAFF. The rearrangement links TRBV19 to TRBJ1-1, with D possibly being TRBD1 (5 bases). V was pared by 6 bases and J by 1 base, with 9 bases between. CDR3 length: 13 residues. Germline CDR1 and CDR2: LNHDA and SQIVND (reference sequence).

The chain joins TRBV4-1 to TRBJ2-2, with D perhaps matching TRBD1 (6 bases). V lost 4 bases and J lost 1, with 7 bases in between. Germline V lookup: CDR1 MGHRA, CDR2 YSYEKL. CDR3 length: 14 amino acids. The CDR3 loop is CASSPGQNTGELFF. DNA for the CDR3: TGCGCCAGCAGCCCGGGACAGAACACCGGGGAGCTGTTTTTT.

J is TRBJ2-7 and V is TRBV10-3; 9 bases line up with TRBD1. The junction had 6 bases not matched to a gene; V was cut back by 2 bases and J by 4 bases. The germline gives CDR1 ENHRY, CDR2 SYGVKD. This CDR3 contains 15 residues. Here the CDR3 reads CAISETGTGWYEQYF. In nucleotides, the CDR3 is TGTGCCATCAGTGAGACCGGGACAGGGTGGTACGAGCAGTACTTC.

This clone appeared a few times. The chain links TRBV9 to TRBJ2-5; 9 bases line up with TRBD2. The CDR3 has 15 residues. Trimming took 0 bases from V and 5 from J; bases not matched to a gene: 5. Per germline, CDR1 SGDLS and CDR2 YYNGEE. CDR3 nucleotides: TGTGCCAGCAGCGTAGGCGGGAGGGCCTCGGAGACCCAGTACTTC. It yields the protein CASSVGGRASETQYF.

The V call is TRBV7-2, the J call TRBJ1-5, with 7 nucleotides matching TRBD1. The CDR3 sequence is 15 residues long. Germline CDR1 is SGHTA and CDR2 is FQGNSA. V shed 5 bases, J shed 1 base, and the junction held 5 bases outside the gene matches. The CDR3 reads CASSLSTGSNQPQHF. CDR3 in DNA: TGTGCCAGCAGCCTATCGACAGGGAGCAATCAGCCCCAGCATTTT.

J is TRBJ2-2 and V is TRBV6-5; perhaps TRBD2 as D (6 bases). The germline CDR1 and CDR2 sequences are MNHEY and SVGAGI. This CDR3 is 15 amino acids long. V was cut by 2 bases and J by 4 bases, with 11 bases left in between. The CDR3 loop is CASSYASSGTGELFF. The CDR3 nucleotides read TGTGCCAGCAGTTACGCGAGTAGCGGCACCGGGGAGCTGTTTTTT.

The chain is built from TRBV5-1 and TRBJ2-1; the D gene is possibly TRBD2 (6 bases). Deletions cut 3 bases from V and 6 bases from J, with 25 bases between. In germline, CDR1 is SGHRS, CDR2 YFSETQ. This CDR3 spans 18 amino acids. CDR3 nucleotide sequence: TGCGCCAGCAGCTGGAGGGCGGTAGGGAGTGGGCCGTCCAATGAGCAGTTCTTC. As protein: CASSWRAVGSGPSNEQFF.

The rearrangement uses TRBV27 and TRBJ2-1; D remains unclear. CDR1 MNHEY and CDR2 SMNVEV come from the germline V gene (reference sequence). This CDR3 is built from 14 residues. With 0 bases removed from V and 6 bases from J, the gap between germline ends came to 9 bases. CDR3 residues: CASSLSLGSNEQFF. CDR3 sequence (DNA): TGTGCCAGCAGTTTATCTCTGGGCAGCAATGAGCAGTTCTTC.

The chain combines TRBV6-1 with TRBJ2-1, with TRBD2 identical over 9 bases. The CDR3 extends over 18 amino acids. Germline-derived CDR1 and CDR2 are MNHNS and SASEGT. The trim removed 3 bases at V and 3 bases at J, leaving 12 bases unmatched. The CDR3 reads CASSEDIPGTSNYNEQFF. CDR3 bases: TGTGCCAGCAGTGAGGACATTCCCGGGACTAGCAACTACAATGAGCAGTTCTTC.

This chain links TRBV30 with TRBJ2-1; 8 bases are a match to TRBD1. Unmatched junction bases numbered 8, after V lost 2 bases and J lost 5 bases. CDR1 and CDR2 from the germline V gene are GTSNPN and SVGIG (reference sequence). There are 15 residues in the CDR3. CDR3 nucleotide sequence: TGTGCCTGGAGTAGGGGCCAGGGGGCGGACAATGAGCAGTTCTTC. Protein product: CAWSRGQGADNEQFF.

For the CDR3, the DNA is TGTGCCAGCAGTTTTTTCCCCCTTCTCGCAGGGAAAGGTGAAGCTTTCTTT. This encodes CASSFFPLLAGKGEAFF. V is TRBV28 and J is TRBJ1-1, with a possible D match to TRBD1 (5 bases). This CDR3 spans 17 amino acids. CDR1 and CDR2 (germline): MDHEN, SYDVKM. The V gene lost 3 bases and the J gene lost 7 bases, with 24 bases spanning the gap.

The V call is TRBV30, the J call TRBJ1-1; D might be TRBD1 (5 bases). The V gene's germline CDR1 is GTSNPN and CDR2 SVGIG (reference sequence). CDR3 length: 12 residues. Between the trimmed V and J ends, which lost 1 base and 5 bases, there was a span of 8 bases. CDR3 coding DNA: TGTGCCTGGAGTGGGGGGGGGACTGAAGCTTTCTTT. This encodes CAWSGGGTEAFF.